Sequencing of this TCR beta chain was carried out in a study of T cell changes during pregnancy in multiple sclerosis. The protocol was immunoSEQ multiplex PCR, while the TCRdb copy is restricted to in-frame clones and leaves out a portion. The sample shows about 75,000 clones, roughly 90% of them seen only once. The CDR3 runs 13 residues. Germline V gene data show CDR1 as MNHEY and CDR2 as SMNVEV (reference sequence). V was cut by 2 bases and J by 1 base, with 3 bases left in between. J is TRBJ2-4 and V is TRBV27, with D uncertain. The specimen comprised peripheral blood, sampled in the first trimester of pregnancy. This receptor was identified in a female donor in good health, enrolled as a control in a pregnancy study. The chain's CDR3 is CASSLSAKNIQYF. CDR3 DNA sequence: TGTGCCAGCAGTTTAAGCGCCAAAAACATTCAGTACTTC.